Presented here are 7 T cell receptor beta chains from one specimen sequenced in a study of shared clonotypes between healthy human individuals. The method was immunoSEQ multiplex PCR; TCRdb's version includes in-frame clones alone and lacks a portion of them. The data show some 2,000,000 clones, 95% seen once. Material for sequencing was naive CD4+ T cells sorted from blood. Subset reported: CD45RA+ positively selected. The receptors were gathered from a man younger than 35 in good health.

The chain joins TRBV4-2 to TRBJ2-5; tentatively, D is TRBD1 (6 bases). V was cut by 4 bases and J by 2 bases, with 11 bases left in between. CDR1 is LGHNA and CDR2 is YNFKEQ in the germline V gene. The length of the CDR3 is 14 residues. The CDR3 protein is CASSPRTVQETQYF. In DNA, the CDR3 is TGTGCCAGCAGCCCCCGGACAGTTCAAGAGACCCAGTACTTC.

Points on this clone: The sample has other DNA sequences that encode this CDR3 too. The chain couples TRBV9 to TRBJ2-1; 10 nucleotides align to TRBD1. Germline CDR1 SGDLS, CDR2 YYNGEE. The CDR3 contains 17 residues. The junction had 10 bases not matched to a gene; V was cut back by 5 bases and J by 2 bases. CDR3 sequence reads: CASSAWGGTGAYNEQFF. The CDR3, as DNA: TGTGCCAGCAGTGCCTGGGGTGGGACAGGGGCCTACAATGAGCAGTTCTTC.

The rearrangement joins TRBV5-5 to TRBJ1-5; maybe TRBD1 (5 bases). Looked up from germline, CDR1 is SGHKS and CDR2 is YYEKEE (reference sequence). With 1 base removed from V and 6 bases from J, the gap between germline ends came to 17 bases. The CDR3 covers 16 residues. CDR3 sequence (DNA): TGTGCCAGCAGCTTGCTTGCAGGGTCTTTCGGTCAGCCCCAGCATTTT. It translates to CASSLLAGSFGQPQHF.

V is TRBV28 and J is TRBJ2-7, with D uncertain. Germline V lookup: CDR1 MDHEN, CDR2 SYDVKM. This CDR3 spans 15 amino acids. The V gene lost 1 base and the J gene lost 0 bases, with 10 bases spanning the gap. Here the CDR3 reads CASSLSTGGSYEQYF. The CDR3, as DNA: TGTGCCAGCAGTTTATCCACCGGTGGCTCCTACGAGCAGTACTTC.

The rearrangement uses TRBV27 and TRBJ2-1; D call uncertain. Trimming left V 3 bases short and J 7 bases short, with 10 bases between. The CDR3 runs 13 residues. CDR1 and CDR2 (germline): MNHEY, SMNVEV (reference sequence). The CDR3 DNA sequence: TGTGCCAGCAGTTTTAGGTCAACGAATGAGCAGTTCTTC. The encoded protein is CASSFRSTNEQFF.

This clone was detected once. The CDR3: CASSLVQPEKLFF. CDR3 coding DNA: TGTGCCAGCAGCTTAGTACAGCCTGAAAAACTGTTTTTT. The chain uses TRBV7-8 and TRBJ1-4, with D unclear. Germline-derived CDR1 and CDR2 are SGHVS and FQNEAQ. CDR3 length equals 13 residues. V dropped 1 base and J dropped 7 bases, with 7 bases sitting between them.

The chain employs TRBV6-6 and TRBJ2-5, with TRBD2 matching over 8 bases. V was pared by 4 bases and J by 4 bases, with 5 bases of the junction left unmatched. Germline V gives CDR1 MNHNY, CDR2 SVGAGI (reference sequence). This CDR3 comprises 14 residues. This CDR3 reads CASSFEAGVETQYF. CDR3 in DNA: TGTGCCAGCAGTTTTGAAGCGGGGGTAGAGACCCAGTACTTC.